Listed below are T cell receptor beta chains from one sample, sequenced in a study of shared clonotypes between healthy human individuals. The data were produced by immunoSEQ multiplex PCR, yet TCRdb's version contains in-frame clones alone and is incomplete. Of around 700,000 clones listed, 92% are singletons. Sequenced input: naive CD8+ T cells sorted from blood. Receptor source: a young man in good health. The CDR3 runs from the conserved cysteine through the conserved F or W. Each record gives: V gene, D gene, clone size, J gene, CDR3 DNA, CDR3 protein. The D gene is left open where the match is weak. Only part of the rows carry a size: once, few, many, or a class if the clone is expanded.

TRBV4-1	TRBD1	.	TRBJ1-4	TGCGCCAGCAGCCAAGACGGACAGGGGGCAACTAATGAAAAACTGTTTTTT	CASSQDGQGATNEKLFF
TRBV29-1	.	.	TRBJ1-2	TGCAGCGTCGGGCTTTCAGACAGGTCGTACGGCTACACCTTC	CSVGLSDRSYGYTF
TRBV6-5	TRBD1	.	TRBJ1-2	TGTGCCAGCAGTTACTCGAGTAGCAGGGGGGGGGATGGCTACACCTTC	CASSYSSSRGGDGYTF
TRBV28	TRBD2	.	TRBJ2-7	TGTGCCAGCAGTCTTCAGACTCTAGCGGGGTTTTCCTACGAGCAGTACTTC	CASSLQTLAGFSYEQYF
TRBV7-6	TRBD2	.	TRBJ2-1	TGTGCCAGCAGCCGGGGACTAGCGGGAGTGAATGAGCAGTTCTTC	CASSRGLAGVNEQFF
TRBV15	.	.	TRBJ2-5	TGTGCCACCAGCACGGACCCCCTTGGGGAGACCCAGTACTTC	CATSTDPLGETQYF
TRBV7-9	TRBD2	.	TRBJ2-3	TGTGCCAGCAGCTCAACCCGAAGGACTAGCGGGAGCGGCGCTACGCAGTATTTT	CASSSTRRTSGSGATQYF
TRBV19	TRBD2	.	TRBJ2-1	TGTGCCAGTACGGTCGGGGGGAGCTCCTACAATGAGCAGTTCTTC	CASTVGGSSYNEQFF
TRBV10-3	TRBD2	.	TRBJ2-1	TGTGCCATCAAGACTAGCGGGAGAGATGAGCAGTTCTTC	CAIKTSGRDEQFF
TRBV28	.	.	TRBJ2-7	TGTGCCAGCAGTTTACTAGAAGTCTCCTACGAGCAGTACTTC	CASSLLEVSYEQYF
TRBV4-1	TRBD2	.	TRBJ2-3	TGCGCCAGCAGCCAATTGACTAGCCCAGATACGCAGTATTTT	CASSQLTSPDTQYF
TRBV7-2	.	.	TRBJ2-5	TGTGCCAGCAGCTTAGAACCGAGGCCGGGAGACCAGTACTTC	CASSLEPRPGDQYF
TRBV7-9	TRBD2	.	TRBJ2-1	TGTGCCAGCAGCTTACCCGGGACTAGCGGATACAATGAGCAGTTCTTC	CASSLPGTSGYNEQFF
TRBV2	.	.	TRBJ2-1	TGTGCCAGCATTCTGGGTGGCCTGTTCTTC	CASILGGLFF
TRBV19	.	.	TRBJ2-7	TGTGCCAGTAGTACCGGGTCGCTGGCCTACGAGCAGTACTTC	CASSTGSLAYEQYF
TRBV6-1	.	.	TRBJ2-3	TGTGCCAGCAGTGAAGTTTTGGACTTCACAGATACGCAGTATTTT	CASSEVLDFTDTQYF
TRBV11-2	.	.	TRBJ2-2	TGTGCCAGCAGCTTTACACCCTTTCGAGTATCCGGGGAGCTGTTTTTT	CASSFTPFRVSGELFF
TRBV7-9	.	.	TRBJ1-4	TGTGCCAGCAGCCCACGGGATCCGGGGAGGGAAAAACTGTTTTTT	CASSPRDPGREKLFF
TRBV27	.	.	TRBJ2-3	TGTGCCGCACACGAGCGGTCCACAGATACGCAGTATTTT	CAAHERSTDTQYF
TRBV7-9	TRBD2	.	TRBJ2-5	TGTGCCAGCAGCTTCGGGCCAGCGGGAGGTCGAGAGACCCAGTACTTC	CASSFGPAGGRETQYF
TRBV5-1	.	.	TRBJ2-2	TGCGCCAGCAGCTTGTACGGGAACACCGGGGAGCTGTTTTTT	CASSLYGNTGELFF
TRBV7-9	.	.	TRBJ2-1	TGTGCCAGCAGCTCCCAGGCGCCTACAGGGCGTGAGGGGAATGAGCAGTTCTTC	CASSSQAPTGREGNEQFF
TRBV7-6	TRBD1	.	TRBJ2-7	TGTGCCAGCAGCCTCGAAAGGACAGGGCCCTACGAGCAGTACTTC	CASSLERTGPYEQYF
TRBV27	.	.	TRBJ2-2	TGTGCCAGCAGTGTCGTATTCGGGGAGCTGTTTTTT	CASSVVFGELFF
TRBV28	TRBD2	.	TRBJ2-3	TGTGCCAGCAGTAGGATAGCGGGAGGGGGCACAGATACGCAGTATTTT	CASSRIAGGGTDTQYF
TRBV7-2	.	.	TRBJ1-2	TGTGCCAGCAGCTTTTACACAGGGTACTATGGCTACACCTTC	CASSFYTGYYGYTF
TRBV6-1	.	.	TRBJ1-5	TGTGCCAGCACCCCCGAGGGGAGGGGCAGAAGGCCCCAGCATTTT	CASTPEGRGRRPQHF
TRBV11-1	.	.	TRBJ1-4	TGTGCCAGCAGACCACTAGGGGAAGAAAAACTGTTTTTT	CASRPLGEEKLFF
TRBV9	.	.	TRBJ2-3	TGTGCCAGCAGCGCGAGCGGGACGGGGGCCACAGATACGCAGTATTTT	CASSASGTGATDTQYF
TRBV6-1	.	.	TRBJ2-7	TGTGCCAGCAGTGAGTTGGGTTCCTACGAGCAGTACTTC	CASSELGSYEQYF
TRBV28	.	.	TRBJ1-2	TGTGCCAGCAGTTTGGGAGGGAGGAATCGGGGAGACTATGGCTACACCTTC	CASSLGGRNRGDYGYTF
TRBV2	.	.	TRBJ2-5	TGTGCCAGTCAGACGGAGAAAGAGACCCAGTACTTC	CASQTEKETQYF
TRBV7-6	.	.	TRBJ2-7	TGTGCCAGCAGCTTAGCGGCGGCAGCCGTAAGCTACGAGCAGTACTTC	CASSLAAAAVSYEQYF
TRBV30	.	.	TRBJ2-7	TGTGCCTGGAGTGCCGGGACATCCTACGAGCAGTACTTC	CAWSAGTSYEQYF
TRBV6-5	TRBD1	few	TRBJ1-2	TGTGCCAGCAGTTATAAGGCAGGGGGCTATGGCTACACCTTC	CASSYKAGGYGYTF
TRBV25-1	.	.	TRBJ2-5	TGTGCCAGCAGTGAAAAGGTCGGGGGGCTTTGGGAGACCCAGTACTTC	CASSEKVGGLWETQYF
TRBV27	TRBD2	.	TRBJ2-1	TGTGCCAGCAGCGGACTAGCGGGGTACAATGAGCAGTTCTTC	CASSGLAGYNEQFF
TRBV27	.	.	TRBJ2-7	TGTGCCAGCAGTTTAATTAGGGGGAAAGTCTACGAGCAGTACTTC	CASSLIRGKVYEQYF
TRBV7-2	.	once	TRBJ1-1	TGTGCCAGCAGCTTAGTTCCGGTACCCGGCACTGAAGCTTTCTTT	CASSLVPVPGTEAFF
TRBV7-9	TRBD2	.	TRBJ2-7	TGTGCCAGCAGCCCTAGACTAGCGCGCGAGCAGTACTTC	CASSPRLAREQYF
TRBV4-1	.	.	TRBJ1-4	TGCGCCAGCAGCCAAGAAGACAGTTGGATAAATGAAAAACTGTTTTTT	CASSQEDSWINEKLFF
TRBV29-1	.	.	TRBJ1-3	TGCAGCGTTGAAGAGGACAGCAGAAACACCATATATTTT	CSVEEDSRNTIYF
TRBV7-9	TRBD1	.	TRBJ1-1	TGTGCCAACGACAGGGGCACTGAAGCTTTCTTT	CANDRGTEAFF
TRBV6-1	TRBD1	.	TRBJ2-3	TGTGCCAGCAGTGAACCGCTGACAGGGTGGGATACGCAGTATTTT	CASSEPLTGWDTQYF
TRBV19	.	.	TRBJ2-3	TGTGCCAGTAGGGCGGAGGGGGGAATAGATACGCAGTATTTT	CASRAEGGIDTQYF
TRBV28	.	.	TRBJ1-5	TGTGCCAGCAGTCAACCCCATTATAGCAATCAGCCCCAGCATTTT	CASSQPHYSNQPQHF
TRBV4-3	.	.	TRBJ1-2	TGCGCCAGCAGCCCGGGACGGATGCCTCCAAGCGGCTACACCTTC	CASSPGRMPPSGYTF
TRBV4-1	TRBD2	once	TRBJ2-3	TGCGCCAGCAGCCAAAATTTGGCTAGCGGGAGTCGGGATACGCAGTATTTT	CASSQNLASGSRDTQYF